The rows below give T cell receptor beta chains drawn from one sample of a study of T cells expressing NK-cell markers. TCRdb reanalyzed the 5' RACE reads, giving one entry per CDR3 protein sequence and no DNA. The listing contains 400,000 to 550,000 distinct CDR3 sequences. Sequencing used blood T cells: a sorted CD56 or NKG2C T cell subset, CD4+ or CD8+ T cells, or bulk PBMC T cells (not recorded which). Receptor source: a woman between 18 and 70 years old in good health. Both conserved end residues are part of each CDR3.

v_call	j_call	cdr3_aa
TRBV6-2/TRBV6-3	TRBJ2-6	CASSTPLTGTGANVLTF
TRBV9	TRBJ2-1	CASSVAPAYNEQFF
TRBV28	TRBJ2-1	CASRPPGGRDEQFF
TRBV7-9	TRBJ1-5	CASSLASQGNGGPQHF
TRBV7-8	TRBJ1-6	CASSTGISGSPLHF
TRBV5-1	TRBJ2-2	CASSLSLRGASAGELFF
TRBV18	TRBJ1-5	CASSPPRGDPNQPQHF
TRBV20-1	TRBJ2-5	CSARDRLGKETQYF
TRBV4-2	TRBJ2-2	CASSQAHIEGTGELFF
TRBV3-1	TRBJ2-7	CASSRPGPYPYEQYF
TRBV7-9	TRBJ1-2	CASSSIDRGRMNGYTF
TRBV29-1	TRBJ2-4	CSGRGAKNIQYF
TRBV4-1	TRBJ2-6	CASSQEPASGANVLTF
TRBV6-1	TRBJ2-1	CASSDPSGGYNEQFF
TRBV27	TRBJ2-1	CASSSTTSVEQFF
TRBV7-2	TRBJ2-5	CASSLALRGRETQYF
TRBV4-3	TRBJ2-2	CASSQDFGGTGELFF
TRBV4-3	TRBJ2-7	CASSEGLPIREQYF
TRBV7-9	TRBJ2-7	CASSLGGPLYEQYF
TRBV29-1	TRBJ2-7	CSAAGKGGRTYEQYF
TRBV5-1	TRBJ2-2	CASSLETRRGYTGELFF
TRBV7-9	TRBJ2-1	CASSPPRDRDYNEQFF